The 20 T cell receptor beta chains in this list originate from one sample, sequenced in a study of T cell repertoires in aging, cancer and after chemotherapy. Rearranged V-D-J TRB sequences were amplified with a mixed TRB-A/B primer pool. Via MiXCR, TCRdb re-called the multiplex PCR reads, giving one row per CDR3 protein. The sample gives a few thousand distinct CDR3 sequences, 50% of which show up once; roughly 4.3% is in the top ten. Amplification of TCR beta used genomic DNA extracted from peripheral blood. Sequenced sample: blood. All receptors come from a human donor with a solid tumor.

The rearrangement uses TRBV20-1 and TRBJ1-1; TRBD1 is a possible D gene (6 bases). V lost 3 bases, J lost 8 bases, and 13 bases lay in between. Germline CDR1 reads DFQATT; CDR2 reads SNEGSKA (reference sequence). The CDR3 consists of 12 residues. CDR3 in amino acids: CSASSGAQEAFF. The CDR3 DNA follows: TGCAGTGCTAGCTCGGGGGCCCAGGAAGCTTTCTTT.

CDR3 DNA: TGTGCCAGCAGCGTAGAAGACAGTAGGATGTCTGAAGCTTTCTTT. Protein product: CASSVEDSRMSEAFF. The chain links TRBV9 to TRBJ1-1; a weak D match, TRBD1 (5 bases). The V end lost 0 bases, the J end lost 6 bases, and 15 bases lay between the germline ends. The CDR3 extends over 15 amino acids. CDR1 is SGDLS, CDR2 YYNGEE, per germline.

The V gene is TRBV7-2, the J gene TRBJ2-1; 7 bases agree with TRBD1. The CDR3 has 13 residues. Germline CDR1 and CDR2: SGHTA and FQGNSA. The trim removed 5 bases at V and 8 bases at J, leaving 6 bases unmatched. The CDR3 loop is CASSLDRDDEQFF. The CDR3 nucleotides are TGTGCCAGCAGCCTAGACAGGGACGATGAGCAGTTCTTC. Based on the CDR3 plus reference TRBV7-2 and TRBJ2-1, the full variable domain is GAGVSQSPSNKVTEKGKDVELRCDPISGHTALYWYRQSLGQGLEFLIYFQGNSAPDKSGLPSDRFSAERTGGSVSTLTIQRTQQEDSAVYLCASSLDRDDEQFFGPGTRLTVL.

DNA of the CDR3: TGTGCCTGGAGTGTAGAGTGGGGGGAAGGCTACACCTTC. The encoded protein is CAWSVEWGEGYTF. V is TRBV30 and J is TRBJ1-2; D possibly corresponds to TRBD1 (5 bases). The CDR3 runs 13 residues. In germline, CDR1 is GTSNPN, CDR2 SVGIG (reference sequence). V dropped 0 bases and J dropped 8 bases, with 13 bases sitting between them.

This clonotype was counted a few times. This chain joins TRBV29-1 and TRBJ2-1; TRBD2 is a possible D gene (6 bases). The V end lost 3 bases, the J end lost 7 bases, and 13 bases lay between the germline ends. This CDR3 is built from 13 residues. Germline assignment: CDR1 SQVTM and CDR2 ANQGSEA. As DNA, the CDR3 is TGCAGCGTTGATCGCGGGGAAGGGAATGAGCAGTTCTTC. This gives the protein CSVDRGEGNEQFF.

This chain uses TRBV6-5 with TRBJ1-3; D gene unclear. The CDR3 is 17 residues long. The V end was cut by 4 bases, the J end by 0 bases, with 16 bases between. CDR1 is MNHEY, CDR2 SVGAGI, per germline. The CDR3: CASSSSPDGYSGNTIYF. DNA for the CDR3: TGTGCCAGCAGTTCCTCCCCCGACGGTTACTCTGGAAACACCATATATTTT.

The chain employs TRBV5-6 and TRBJ1-1, with 7 bases aligning to TRBD1. V shed 3 bases, J shed 6 bases, and the junction held 11 bases outside the gene matches. This CDR3 contains 15 residues. Germline loops: CDR1 SGHDT, CDR2 YYEEEE. CDR3 amino acids: CASSSLTGAIPEAFF. In nucleotides, the CDR3 is TGTGCCAGCAGCTCCCTAACAGGGGCTATCCCTGAAGCTTTCTTT.

The CDR3 loop is CASSSQGLRDEQFF. Written as DNA, the CDR3 is TGTGCCAGCAGTTCCCAGGGGCTCAGGGATGAGCAGTTCTTC. The chain is built from TRBV7-2 and TRBJ2-1, with D possibly TRBD1 on 6 matching bases. Germline V gene sequence: CDR1 SGHTA, CDR2 FQGNSA. The CDR3 extends over 14 amino acids. Trimming stripped 6 bases from V and 8 bases from J, with 17 bases between.

The chain joins TRBV20-1 to TRBJ1-1, with 7 bases identical to TRBD1. V lost 5 bases, J lost 7 bases, and 7 bases stayed unmatched. Germline CDR1 DFQATT, CDR2 SNEGSKA (reference sequence). There are 12 residues in the CDR3. The chain's CDR3 is CSAVDREDEAFF. In nucleotides, the CDR3 is TGCAGTGCTGTAGACAGGGAGGATGAAGCTTTCTTT.

The chain has TRBV7-9 and TRBJ2-7; the D is unclear. This CDR3 has 13 amino acids. V gave up 4 bases and J gave up 6 bases, with 13 bases separating them. Germline V gene data show CDR1 as SEHNR and CDR2 as FQNEAQ (reference sequence). CDR3 bases: TGTGCCAGCAGCTCCATACCTCGTCGCGAGCAGTACTTC. Translated, it gives CASSSIPRREQYF.

This rearrangement joins TRBV30 to TRBJ2-2; 7 bases map to TRBD2. Unmatched junction bases numbered 5, after V lost 7 bases and J lost 0 bases. There are 14 residues in the CDR3. Germline assignment: CDR1 GTSNPN and CDR2 SVGIG (reference sequence). The CDR3 is CALGRAANTGELFF. DNA for the CDR3: TGTGCCTTAGGGAGGGCAGCGAACACCGGGGAGCTGTTTTTT.

This clonotype was counted a few times. The V gene is TRBV6-5, the J gene TRBJ2-1, with 12 bases identical to TRBD2. CDR3 length: 15 residues. V shed 2 bases, J shed 9 bases, and the junction held 5 bases outside the gene matches. CDR1 and CDR2 from the germline V gene are MNHEY and SVGAGI. CDR3 loop: CASSYGPSGGVEQFF. The DNA of the CDR3 is TGTGCCAGCAGTTACGGCCCTAGCGGGGGGGTTGAGCAGTTCTTC.

This clonotype has only a few counts. The genes are TRBV7-9 and TRBJ1-1; D unclear. V gave up 2 bases and J gave up 1 base, with 5 bases separating them. CDR1 and CDR2 (germline): SEHNR, FQNEAQ (reference sequence). This CDR3 comprises 13 residues. The CDR3 DNA follows: TGTGCCAGCAGCTTACCGGAGAACACTGAAGCTTTCTTT. This codes for CASSLPENTEAFF.

The rearrangement links TRBV5-1 to TRBJ2-7; no definite D call. The CDR3 has 15 amino acids. In germline, CDR1 is SGHRS, CDR2 YFSETQ. With 1 base removed from V and 3 bases from J, the gap between germline ends came to 14 bases. DNA of the CDR3: TGCGCCAGCAGCTTGACCCCAGATAACGGCTACGAGCAGTACTTC. This encodes CASSLTPDNGYEQYF.

The rearrangement links TRBV20-1 to TRBJ1-1; D is possibly TRBD1 (6 bases). Germline assignment: CDR1 DFQATT and CDR2 SNEGSKA (reference sequence). This CDR3 spans 13 amino acids. V gave up 0 bases and J gave up 10 bases, with 15 bases separating them. CDR3 protein: CSARDLRGGGAFF. In nucleotides, the CDR3 is TGCAGTGCTAGAGATTTGAGGGGGGGTGGAGCTTTCTTT.

This clonotype was detected a few times. The chain uses TRBV6-5 and TRBJ1-6; D is undetermined. Germline V gene data show CDR1 as MNHEY and CDR2 as SVGAGI. This CDR3 is 12 amino acids long. V lost 2 bases, J lost 8 bases, and 4 bases lay in between. DNA of the CDR3: TGTGCCAGCAGTTACGCGGATTCACCCCTCCACTTT. It codes for CASSYADSPLHF.

The chain employs TRBV12-3 or TRBV12-4 and TRBJ1-2, with 7 positions matching TRBD1. The CDR3 length is 12 residues. V lost 6 bases, J lost 8 bases, and 6 bases stayed unmatched. CDR3 DNA sequence: TGTGCCAGCAGCCGGGACAGATGGGGCTACACCTTC. This encodes CASSRDRWGYTF.

This clonotype was counted only a few times. The chain couples TRBV11-2 to TRBJ1-3, with unresolved D. V dropped 5 bases and J dropped 2 bases, with 13 bases sitting between them. Germline V lookup: CDR1 SGHAT, CDR2 FQNNGV. The CDR3 runs 15 residues. The CDR3 here is CASSADRGAGNTIYF. The DNA of the CDR3 is TGTGCCAGCAGCGCCGACCGTGGGGCTGGAAACACCATATATTTT.

The chain uses TRBV5-6 and TRBJ2-7; D is possibly TRBD2 (5 bases). V was cut by 5 bases and J by 6 bases, with 12 bases left in between. CDR3 size: 12 residues. Germline assignment: CDR1 SGHDT and CDR2 YYEEEE. Here the CDR3 reads CASRVDWGEQYF. DNA of the CDR3: TGTGCCAGCAGGGTGGACTGGGGCGAGCAGTACTTC.

Only a few counts were recorded for this clonotype. The chain uses TRBV13 and TRBJ1-2, with a possible D match to TRBD1 (6 bases). The CDR3 sequence is 15 residues long. Germline CDR1 reads PRHDT; CDR2 reads FYEKMQ (reference sequence). V was trimmed by 0 bases and J by 2 bases, leaving 10 bases between them. The CDR3 nucleotides read TGTGCCAGCAGCTTAGGGAGGACAGAAAACTATGGCTACACCTTC. Encoded protein: CASSLGRTENYGYTF.